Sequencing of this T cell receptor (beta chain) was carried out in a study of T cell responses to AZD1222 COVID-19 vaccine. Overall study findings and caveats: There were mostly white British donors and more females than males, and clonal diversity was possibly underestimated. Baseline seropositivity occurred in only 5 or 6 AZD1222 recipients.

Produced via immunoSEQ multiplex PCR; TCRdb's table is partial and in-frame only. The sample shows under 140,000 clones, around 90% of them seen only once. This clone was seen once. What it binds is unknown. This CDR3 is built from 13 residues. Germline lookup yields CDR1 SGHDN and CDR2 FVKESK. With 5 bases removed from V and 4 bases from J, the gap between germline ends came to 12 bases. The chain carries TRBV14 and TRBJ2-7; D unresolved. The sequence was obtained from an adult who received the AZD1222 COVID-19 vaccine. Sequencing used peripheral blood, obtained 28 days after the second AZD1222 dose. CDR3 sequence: CASSRASGYEQYF. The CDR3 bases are TGTGCCAGCAGCAGAGCCTCCGGTTACGAGCAGTACTTC.